This T cell receptor beta chain was captured by sequencing in a study of identifying expanded T cells in peripheral blood. Study-wide results and limits: Variance in clone template counts between approximately two-week samples significantly increased with total template count across all healthy donors.

The CDR3 covers 16 residues. V lost 4 bases to trimming and J lost 8 bases; unmatched junction nucleotides: 9. Germline-derived CDR1 and CDR2 are SGHDT and YYEEEE. Profiling relied on immunoSEQ multiplex PCR, and the TCRdb table lists in-frame clones only, not all of them. This table has fewer than 85,000 clones, around four fifths appearing once. Of note for this clone: Its antigen is not identified.

The sequenced sample was blood. The sequence was obtained from a person between 18 and 75 years old in good health. The chain employs TRBV5-6 and TRBJ2-2, with 12 bases fitting TRBD2. The CDR3 is CASSPGLAGRTGELFF. CDR3 coding DNA: TGTGCCAGCAGCCCCGGACTAGCGGGAAGAACTGGGGAGCTGTTTTTT.